In this sample, the clone carrying this TCR beta chain turned up many times. Trimming pared 7 bases from V and 3 bases from J, leaving 10 bases between. The CDR3 consists of 12 residues. This entry is derived from a study of regulatory T cells in long-lasting Graves disease. Time point described: newly diagnosed GD, antithyroid drugs for less than 3 months. Scientists built the TCR library using RNA that was extracted from PBMCs. Construction of the TCR beta libraries employed iRepertoire HTBI primers in conjunction with Arm-PCR of CDR3 regions. TCRdb used MiXCR to reprocess the multiplex PCR reads, holding one entry per CDR3 protein. Here the sample spans 400,000 to 500,000 distinct CDR3 sequences, about 14% being singletons. These data also formed part of another study, on T cells in Graves' hyperthyroidism and ophthalmopathy. That report adds: The majority of expanded thyroid clonotypes above 0.001 also appeared in blood. In simple terms, a model built on 13 V-J features told ophthalmopathy apart from stable hyperthyroidism.

The sequences come from peripheral blood mononuclear cells (PBMCs), collected at new diagnosis, from a patient treated with antithyroid drugs. This receptor was taken from a woman aged 45-65 years with Graves disease. The chain employs TRBV12-3 or TRBV12-4 and TRBJ2-7; the D gene is possibly TRBD1 (6 bases). The CDR3 region has the DNA TGTGCCAGCAAATCAGGGGACTACGAGCAGTACTTC. Protein product: CASKSGDYEQYF.